This TCR beta chain was captured in a study of T cell responses to AZD1222 COVID-19 vaccine. Study-wide findings and caveats: Elevations in Spike-specific TCR breadth and depth followed administration of two AZD1222 doses.

Assay used: immunoSEQ multiplex PCR; TCRdb lists only in-frame clones, some missing. Found here are about 210,000 clones, 94% of them singletons; the top ten hold around 1.5%. Points on this clone: Its antigen is currently unknown.

Trimming pared 3 bases from V and 3 bases from J, leaving 11 bases between. CDR3 length equals 14 residues. CDR1 and CDR2 from the germline V gene are MDHEN and SYDVKM. This clonotype was sampled from an adult who received the MenACWY meningococcal vaccine as a control. The rearrangement uses TRBV28 and TRBJ1-2; perhaps TRBD1 as D (6 bases). Sample: peripheral blood, taken 28 days after the second dose of the MenACWY control vaccine. CDR3 sequence: CASSFRGRDYGYTF. The CDR3 DNA is TGTGCCAGCAGTTTCAGGGGCCGGGACTATGGCTACACCTTC.